This TCR beta chain comes out of a study of T cells in women clearing cervical HPV infection. Method: immunoSEQ multiplex PCR; TCRdb's copy keeps in-frame clones and lacks some. The sample has 20,000 or so clones; the top ten hold about 5.5%. Dot-blot hybridization genotyped cervical HPV amplified with MY09/MY11 PCR. Germline V gives CDR1 MDHEN, CDR2 SYDVKM. This CDR3 spans 16 amino acids. J was trimmed by 7 bases and V by 6 bases; bases with no gene match: 14. With respect to this clone: The CDR3 goes on 3 residues after the read ends, and that part is filled in from the germline J gene.

The chain links TRBV28 to TRBJ2-2; 7 bases are a match to TRBD1. What was sequenced was blood buffy coat. This clonotype originated in a woman between 18 and 70 years old with a cervical HPV16 infection that either progressed to CIN3+ or cleared (not recorded which). This CDR3 is CASSDPSGGWGGELFF. The part of the CDR3 DNA that was read is TGTGCCAGCAGCGACCCCTCAGGGGGATGGGGCGGGGAG.